The 16 T cell receptor beta chains in this list originate from one sample, sequenced in a study of T cells in Graves' hyperthyroidism and ophthalmopathy. There were TCR beta CDR3 regions amplified from RNA transcripts. First-round RT-PCR of the TCR CDR3 relied on the HTBI primer set. TCRdb fed the multiplex PCR reads into MiXCR, producing one record per CDR3 protein. The table includes 410,000 or so distinct CDR3 sequences, roughly 14% detected once. The sample comprised blood. These TCRs come from a man between 18 and 29 years old with Graves' ophthalmopathy.

This clonotype has a count of ten or more. V is TRBV7-8 and J is TRBJ1-5, with D possibly matching TRBD1 (5 bases). V lost 3 bases to trimming and J lost 2 bases, with 11 bases between them. The CDR3 loop spans 15 amino acids. Germline CDR1 reads SGHVS; CDR2 reads FQNEAQ. The CDR3 DNA is TGTGCCAGCAGCTTCCGGGACTACGGCAATCAGCCCCAGCATTTT. Amino acid sequence: CASSFRDYGNQPQHF.

The table lists this clonotype with many counts. This chain links TRBV4-1 with TRBJ2-5, with D unresolved. Deletions cut 1 base from V and 5 bases from J, with 8 bases between. Germline V lookup: CDR1 MGHRA, CDR2 YSYEKL. This CDR3 region has 13 residues. The DNA of the CDR3 is TGCGCCAGCAGCCAAGTCGAGCAGGAGACCCAGTACTTC. Amino acids: CASSQVEQETQYF.

In this sample, this clonotype turned up many times. Written as DNA, the CDR3 is TGTGCCAGCTCACGACAGGATTCTGGAAACACCATATATTTT. This encodes CASSRQDSGNTIYF. This rearrangement joins TRBV18 to TRBJ1-3; tentative D call: TRBD1 (6 bases). The germline V and J ends were trimmed by 4 bases and 1 base, with 8 bases remaining between them. Germline assignment: CDR1 KGHSH and CDR2 LQKENI. The CDR3 length is 14 residues.

This clonotype was seen many times. The rearrangement links TRBV3-1 to TRBJ2-1; D unresolved. The V end lost 3 bases, the J end lost 12 bases, and 9 bases lay between the germline ends. Germline lookup yields CDR1 LGHDT and CDR2 YNNKEL (reference sequence). The length of the CDR3 is 11 residues. CDR3 residues: CASSQEGRQFF. For the CDR3, the DNA is TGTGCCAGCAGCCAGGAAGGGCGGCAGTTCTTC.

There are a few counts of this clonotype. The chain couples TRBV7-6 to TRBJ2-1; D gene uncertain. V lost 5 bases, J lost 7 bases, and 21 bases lay in between. Germline CDR1 SGHVS, CDR2 FNYEAQ. The CDR3 consists of 16 residues. The CDR3 sequence: CASSPPGLGKVNEQFF. The CDR3 bases are TGTGCCAGCAGCCCACCAGGCCTGGGGAAAGTTAATGAGCAGTTCTTC. The variable domain in full, with the rest retrieved from reference TRBV7-6 and TRBJ2-1, is GAGVSQSPRYKVTKRGQDVALRCDPISGHVSLYWYRQALGQGPEFLTYFNYEAQQDKSGLPNDRFSAERPEGSISTLTIQRTEQRDSAMYRCASSPPGLGKVNEQFFGPGTRLTVL.

The CDR3 region has the DNA TGCAGTGCTAGATCCACGCTAGCTTCCGATGAGCAGTTCTTC. Protein: CSARSTLASDEQFF. The V gene is TRBV20-1, the J gene TRBJ2-1; tentative D call: TRBD2 (5 bases). V shed 2 bases and J shed 8 bases, with 16 bases lying between them. The CDR3 has 14 amino acids. CDR1 and CDR2 (germline): DFQATT, SNEGSKA (reference sequence).

This clonotype was seen a handful of times. The chain has TRBV9 and TRBJ2-3; D gene ambiguous. The germline V and J ends were trimmed by 3 bases and 4 bases, with 12 bases remaining between them. The V gene's germline CDR1 is SGDLS and CDR2 YYNGEE. The CDR3 is made up of 14 amino acids. The CDR3 reads CASSDPRGADTQYF. The CDR3 region has the DNA TGTGCCAGCAGCGACCCCCGTGGGGCAGATACGCAGTATTTT.

At least ten counts were recorded for this clonotype. This chain connects TRBV10-1 to TRBJ2-3; the D is unclear. This CDR3 is 13 amino acids long. Per germline, CDR1 WNHNN and CDR2 SYGVQD (reference sequence). Trimming left V 4 bases short and J 0 bases short, with 5 bases between. DNA for the CDR3: TGCGCCAGCAGTGTCTCCAGCACAGATACGCAGTATTTT. As protein: CASSVSSTDTQYF.

The chain couples TRBV6-1 to TRBJ2-7, with 10 bases fitting TRBD2. This CDR3 has 15 amino acids. The germline V gene encodes CDR1 MNHNS and CDR2 SASEGT. V shed 6 bases and J 6 bases; nucleotides not matched to a gene: 11. The CDR3 DNA reads as TGTGCCAGCAGCCAATTCCTAGCGGGAGAAGGCGAGCAGTACTTC. Protein: CASSQFLAGEGEQYF.

This clonotype was counted only a few times. V gene TRBV6-1 combines with J gene TRBJ2-7; 8 bases align to TRBD1. V was pared by 8 bases and J by 0 bases, with 3 bases of the junction left unmatched. The CDR3 loop spans 13 amino acids. Per the germline V gene, CDR1 is MNHNS and CDR2 is SASEGT. This CDR3 is CASSRGLSYEQYF. In nucleotides, the CDR3 is TGTGCCAGCTCCAGGGGGCTCTCCTACGAGCAGTACTTC.

This clonotype was counted many times. V and J are TRBV27 and TRBJ2-5; D may be TRBD1 (5 bases). CDR1 is MNHEY and CDR2 is SMNVEV in the germline V gene (reference sequence). This CDR3 is built from 16 residues. The V end was cut by 5 bases, the J end by 2 bases, with 18 bases between. CDR3 protein: CASSLTGQGKQETQYF. In DNA, the CDR3 is TGTGCCAGCAGTCTAACCGGGCAGGGTAAGCAAGAGACCCAGTACTTC.

This clonotype was observed a handful of times. The junction and the germline gene differ at one end; a read error may be behind it. CDR3 in amino acids: CAGSPGLRPEQYF. The DNA for the CDR3 is TGTGCCGGCAGCCCCGGACTCCGGCCGGAGCAGTACTTC. V usage is TRBV9 and J usage is TRBJ2-7; possibly TRBD2 for D (5 bases). Looked up from germline, CDR1 is SGDLS and CDR2 is YYNGEE. This CDR3 spans 13 amino acids.

Only one count was recorded for this clonotype. V usage is TRBV5-6 and J usage is TRBJ1-4, with TRBD1 identical over 9 bases. The CDR3 spans 13 residues. Germline V gene data show CDR1 as SGHDT and CDR2 as YYEEEE. Unmatched junction bases numbered 8, after V lost 7 bases and J lost 10 bases. CDR3 amino acids: CASGYGTGTKLFF. CDR3 coding DNA: TGTGCCAGCGGCTACGGGACAGGGACAAAACTGTTTTTT.

This clonotype occurred many times. The chain is built from TRBV2 and TRBJ2-2; D remains ambiguous. Looked up from germline, CDR1 is SNHLY and CDR2 is FYNNEI. The CDR3 extends over 14 amino acids. With 0 bases removed from V and 6 bases from J, the gap between germline ends came to 8 bases. The CDR3 is CASSEALGSGELFF. CDR3 sequence (DNA): TGTGCCAGCAGTGAAGCGCTAGGATCCGGGGAGCTGTTTTTT. The complete variable domain, with remaining parts taken from reference TRBV2 and TRBJ2-2, reads EPEVTQTPSHQVTQMGQEVILRCVPISNHLYFYWYRQILGQKVEFLVSFYNNEISEKSEIFDDQFSVERPDGSNFTLKIRSTKLEDSAMYFCASSEALGSGELFFGEGSRLTVL.

This clonotype was seen at least ten times. This sequence joins TRBV20-1 and TRBJ1-5; D remains ambiguous. Germline V lookup: CDR1 DFQATT, CDR2 SNEGSKA (reference sequence). This CDR3 is built from 13 residues. The CDR3 loop reads CSLMFGGNQPQHF. CDR3 bases: TGCAGCCTGATGTTTGGGGGCAATCAGCCCCAGCATTTT.

About this clonotype itself: This clone may be a read error of a much larger clone one base away. V is TRBV10-3 and J is TRBJ2-1, with D unresolved. Trimming cost V 6 bases and J 4 bases, with 19 bases left between them. The CDR3 runs 16 residues. Germline CDR1 ENHRY, CDR2 SYGVKD. The DNA for the CDR3 is TGTGCCATCAGAGTATCGGAGACCCTAAATTACAATGAGCAGTTCTTC. Its translation is CAIRVSETLNYNEQFF.